Sequencing of this T cell receptor (beta chain) was carried out in a study of long-term antiretroviral therapy in people with HIV. The study's findings and limits: Clonal populations expanded prior to ART predominated within the repertoire at all time points.

The CDR3 consists of 16 residues. V trimming: 4 bases; J trimming: 0 bases; junction bases outside the gene matches: 7. CDR1 is ENHRY, CDR2 SYGVKD, per germline. A word on this clone: The antigen is undetermined.

The assay, immunoSEQ v3.0, was run at survey level. Sequencing set out to capture roughly 40,000-55,000 T-cell genomes per sample. Repertoires were generated with immunoSEQ multiplex PCR, while TCRdb's copy carries only in-frame clones and drops some. The sample has several thousand clones, approximately 80% seen once. Amounts of about 0.85-10 million cryopreserved PBMC were held in the samples before DNA extraction. V usage is TRBV10-3 and J usage is TRBJ2-7; the match to TRBD1 covers 9 bases. The clonotype was recovered from a man between 25 and 39 years old with HIV. This sample comprised unsorted PBMCs, obtained 0.4 years before starting antiretroviral therapy. The CDR3: CAISGGQGKSSYEQYF. CDR3 coding DNA: TGTGCCATCAGTGGGGGACAGGGAAAAAGCTCCTACGAGCAGTACTTC.